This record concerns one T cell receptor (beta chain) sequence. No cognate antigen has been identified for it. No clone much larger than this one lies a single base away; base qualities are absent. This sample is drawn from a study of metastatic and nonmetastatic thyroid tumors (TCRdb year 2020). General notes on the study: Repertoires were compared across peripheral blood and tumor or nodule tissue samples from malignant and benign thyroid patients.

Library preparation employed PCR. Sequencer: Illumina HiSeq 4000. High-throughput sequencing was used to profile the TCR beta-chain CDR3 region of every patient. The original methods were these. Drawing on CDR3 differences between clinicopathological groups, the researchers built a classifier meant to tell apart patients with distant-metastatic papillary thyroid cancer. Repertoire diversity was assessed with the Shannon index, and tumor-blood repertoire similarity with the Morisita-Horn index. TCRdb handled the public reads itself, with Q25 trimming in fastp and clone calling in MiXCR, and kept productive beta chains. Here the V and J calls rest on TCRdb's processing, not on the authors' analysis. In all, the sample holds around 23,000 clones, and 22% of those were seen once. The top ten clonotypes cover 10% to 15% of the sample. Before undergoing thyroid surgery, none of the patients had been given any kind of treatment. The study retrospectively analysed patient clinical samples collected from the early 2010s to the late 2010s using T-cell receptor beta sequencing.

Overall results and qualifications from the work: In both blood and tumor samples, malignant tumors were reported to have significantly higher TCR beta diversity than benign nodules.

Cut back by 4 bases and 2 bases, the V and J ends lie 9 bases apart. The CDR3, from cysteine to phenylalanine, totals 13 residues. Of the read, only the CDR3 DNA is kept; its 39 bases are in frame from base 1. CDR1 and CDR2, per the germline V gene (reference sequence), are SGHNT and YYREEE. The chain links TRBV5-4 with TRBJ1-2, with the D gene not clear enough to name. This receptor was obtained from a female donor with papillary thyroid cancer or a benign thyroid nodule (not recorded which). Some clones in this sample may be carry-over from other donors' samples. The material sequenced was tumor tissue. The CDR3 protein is CASSPEANYGYTF. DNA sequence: TGTGCCAGCAGCCCCGAAGCAAACTATGGCTACACCTTC.